This TCR beta chain was identified during a study of blood T cell repertoires in COVID-19. Overall study: The samples span acute and convalescent COVID-19 from the United States, Italy and Spain.

Germline values: CDR1 LNHDA, CDR2 SQIVND (reference sequence). The CDR3 sequence is 13 residues long. Deletions cut 0 bases from V and 4 bases from J, with 6 bases between. As processed by the authors: Cell counts per sample came from amplifying reference gene primers. Some clones are missing from TCRdb's copy, which holds only in-frame ones; the method was immunoSEQ multiplex PCR. V and J calls and clone size follow that table, whereas D and trimming were derived from the DNA. The sample has some 74,000 clones; around 80% are singletons. The receptor comes from a woman in her forties or fifties with acute or convalescent COVID-19. Sequencing was carried out using peripheral blood. The chain joins TRBV19 to TRBJ2-5, with D possibly TRBD1 on 6 matching bases. CDR3 in DNA: TGTGCCAGTAGTATAGACAGGGGAGAGACCCAGTACTTC. The encoded protein is CASSIDRGETQYF.